One and the same sample provided the 14 T cell receptor beta chains below, sequenced in a study of blood T cell repertoires in COVID-19. Repertoires were generated with immunoSEQ multiplex PCR, while TCRdb's copy carries only in-frame clones and drops some. Of some 150,000 clones listed, 75% to 85% are singletons. What was sequenced was peripheral blood. The receptors come from a human donor with acute or convalescent COVID-19. The donor label of this sample is uncertain.

This CDR3 is CASKGQENQPQHF. Written as DNA, the CDR3 is TGTGCCAGCAAGGGACAGGAGAATCAGCCCCAGCATTTT. This chain connects TRBV2 to TRBJ1-5; TRBD1 agrees at 8 bases. Per the germline V gene, CDR1 is SNHLY and CDR2 is FYNNEI. This CDR3 comprises 13 residues. The V gene end was trimmed by 7 bases and the J gene end by 4 bases; junction bases not matched to a gene: 3.

The V and J genes are TRBV2 and TRBJ2-3; no clear D gene. CDR3 length: 12 amino acids. V shed 3 bases and J shed 4 bases, with 5 bases lying between them. CDR1 and CDR2 (germline): SNHLY, FYNNEI. CDR3 sequence: CASSDLADTQYF. CDR3 sequence (DNA): TGTGCCAGCAGTGACCTCGCAGATACGCAGTATTTT.

The chain carries TRBV12-3 or TRBV12-4 and TRBJ2-3, with D maybe TRBD2 (6 bases). The V and J ends lost 6 bases and 0 bases respectively, with 7 bases between them. CDR3 size: 13 residues. CDR3 residues: CASRRGSTDTQYF. CDR3 DNA sequence: TGTGCCAGCAGACGGGGGAGCACAGATACGCAGTATTTT.

The gene calls are TRBV29-1 and TRBJ2-1, with TRBD2 identical over 9 bases. The J segment lost 7 bases and the V segment lost 6 bases, leaving 10 bases of the junction unmatched. CDR3 length: 14 residues. Germline lookup yields CDR1 SQVTM and CDR2 ANQGSEA. The CDR3 is CSVERGVSMNEQFF. CDR3 DNA sequence: TGCAGCGTGGAGCGGGGGGTTTCGATGAATGAGCAGTTCTTC.

The chain is built from TRBV13 and TRBJ1-6, with D unresolved. The germline V and J ends were trimmed by 2 bases and 9 bases, with 11 bases remaining between them. Germline CDR1 reads PRHDT; CDR2 reads FYEKMQ (reference sequence). The CDR3 covers 14 residues. The DNA of the CDR3 is TGTGCCAGCAGCTTACCCGCGGCGACTTCACCCCTCCACTTT. It encodes CASSLPAATSPLHF.

The chain recombines TRBV27 with TRBJ2-1; 8 nucleotides align to TRBD2. Losses at the gene ends were 3 bases for V and 9 bases for J; bases not matched to a gene: 4. The V gene's germline CDR1 is MNHEY and CDR2 SMNVEV (reference sequence). This CDR3 has 13 residues. As DNA, the CDR3 is TGTGCCAGCAGTTTGGAAGCGGGGGCTGAGCAGTTCTTC. Protein sequence: CASSLEAGAEQFF.

The gene calls are TRBV5-4 and TRBJ2-3, with 9 bases aligning to TRBD1. This CDR3 comprises 16 residues. Germline values: CDR1 SGHNT, CDR2 YYREEE (reference sequence). V shed 3 bases and J 2 bases; nucleotides not matched to a gene: 7. In DNA form, the CDR3 reads TGTGCCAGCAGCTCGGGACAGGGAAGGGTCACAGATACGCAGTATTTT. Encoded protein: CASSSGQGRVTDTQYF.

This clone was picked up a small number of times. The chain combines TRBV6-5 with TRBJ1-6; perhaps TRBD1 as D (6 bases). Germline CDR1 is MNHEY and CDR2 is SVGAGI. The CDR3 contains 13 residues. Trimming took off 7 bases at V and 8 bases at J, with 12 bases between the two ends. CDR3 region: CASTPDSYSPLHF. CDR3 bases: TGTGCCAGCACCCCGGACAGCTATTCACCCCTCCACTTT.

J is TRBJ1-2 and V is TRBV6-1; 7 bases map to TRBD1. Germline values: CDR1 MNHNS, CDR2 SASEGT. Trimming took 3 bases from V and 4 from J; bases not matched to a gene: 17. This CDR3 is 18 amino acids long. The CDR3 bases are TGTGCCAGCAGTGACAGGATTCAAATGGGACAGCAGCTCTATGGCTACACCTTC. Translation: CASSDRIQMGQQLYGYTF.

This clone was recorded once. DNA of the CDR3: TGTGCCATCAGTGGGCAGGGTCGAGGCTACACCTTC. This sequence encodes CAISGQGRGYTF. V usage is TRBV10-3 and J usage is TRBJ1-2; tentatively, D is TRBD1 (5 bases). The CDR3 spans 12 residues. Per germline, CDR1 ENHRY and CDR2 SYGVKD. Trimming took 4 bases from V and 8 from J, leaving 11 bases between them.

The CDR3: CASSVGWDNLNEKLFF. The CDR3, as DNA: TGTGCCAGCAGCGTAGGATGGGACAACCTTAATGAAAAACTGTTTTTT. V is TRBV9 and J is TRBJ1-4; tentative D call: TRBD1 (6 bases). Deletions cut 0 bases from V and 4 bases from J, with 13 bases between. The CDR3 sequence is 16 residues long. Germline CDR1 SGDLS, CDR2 YYNGEE. Using reference TRBV9 and TRBJ1-4 for the parts outside the CDR3, the full variable domain is DSGVTQTPKHLITATGQRVTLRCSPRSGDLSVYWYQQSLDQGLQFLIQYYNGEERAKGNILERFSAQQFPDLHSELNLSSLELGDSALYFCASSVGWDNLNEKLFFGSGTQLSVL.

V usage is TRBV5-1 and J usage is TRBJ1-3; weak D call: TRBD1 (5 bases). This CDR3 has 13 amino acids. Per the germline V gene, CDR1 is SGHRS and CDR2 is YFSETQ. Trimming took off 5 bases at V and 0 bases at J, with 6 bases between the two ends. CDR3 residues: CASSRGSGNTIYF. DNA for the CDR3: TGCGCCAGCAGTAGGGGCTCTGGAAACACCATATATTTT.

The chain links TRBV11-2 to TRBJ1-3, with unresolved D. Germline CDR1 SGHAT, CDR2 FQNNGV. Trimming pared 0 bases from V and 0 bases from J, leaving 9 bases between. This CDR3 is 16 amino acids long. The CDR3 protein is CASSLEWRVSGNTIYF. Here the CDR3 DNA reads TGTGCCAGCAGCTTAGAGTGGAGGGTCTCTGGAAACACCATATATTTT.

The V gene is TRBV7-2, the J gene TRBJ2-3; D not certain. The germline V gene encodes CDR1 SGHTA and CDR2 FQGNSA. V was clipped by 5 bases and J by 2 bases, with 17 bases between them. The CDR3 has 16 residues. The DNA for the CDR3 is TGTGCCAGCAGCCCCTCAGCAGCGCGAGACACAGATACGCAGTATTTT. It yields the protein CASSPSAARDTDTQYF. The entire variable domain, with the rest obtained from reference TRBV7-2 and TRBJ2-3, is as follows: GAGVSQSPSNKVTEKGKDVELRCDPISGHTALYWYRQSLGQGLEFLIYFQGNSAPDKSGLPSDRFSAERTGGSVSTLTIQRTQQEDSAVYLCASSPSAARDTDTQYFGPGTRLTVL.